This TCR beta chain was sequenced during a study of blood T cell repertoires in COVID-19. At the level of the study: Donors in the United States, Italy and Spain gave samples during acute or convalescent COVID-19. T cells, B-cell-depleted T cells, or PBMCs provided the cDNA or gDNA that served as material.

Germline CDR1 SGHVS, CDR2 FQNEAQ. Trimming removed 5 bases from V and 0 bases from J; junction bases left unmatched: 9. CDR3 size: 19 residues. Per the authors' pipeline: The assay estimated nucleated cells by amplifying reference gene primers. Profiled with immunoSEQ multiplex PCR; TCRdb holds only in-frame clones, not every one. V and J calls and clone size are given by that table; D and trimming were obtained from the DNA. Here the sample spans roughly 29,000 clones, about 89% being singletons. The table lists this clone with a count of one. The clonotype was recovered from a human donor in a cohort sampled during active COVID-19. The genes are TRBV7-8 and TRBJ2-3; 15 bases align to TRBD2. Material: peripheral blood. This chain's CDR3 is CASSRVPGLAGGSTDTQYF. CDR3 nucleotide sequence: TGTGCCAGCAGCCGCGTCCCCGGACTAGCGGGGGGGAGCACAGATACGCAGTATTTT. The full variable domain, completed using reference TRBV7-8 and TRBJ2-3, is GAGVSQSPRYKVAKRGQDVALRCDPISGHVSLFWYQQALGQGPEFLTYFQNEAQLDKSGLPSDRFFAERPEGSVSTLKIQRTQQEDSAVYLCASSRVPGLAGGSTDTQYFGPGTRLTVL.